The 26 T cell receptor beta chains below come from one sample, sequenced in a study of shared T cell receptors in the human thymus (dated by TCRdb to about 2021). The library was made by the immunoSEQ multiplex PCR assay. TCRdb limited this immuneACCESS table to in-frame rearrangements with V and J called. A share of clones is missing; checked studies link under half to unresolved V genes, and the rest is unexplained. This sample lists fewer than 700,000 clones; 85% to 90% were detected once. The top ten hold 0.008% to 0.011% of the sample. This sample was shared with a second study, whose subject was human thymus T cells.

Sequenced sample: thymocytes. Source of these receptors: a boy under two years old with a congenital heart defect. Donor details come from another sample of the same person, matched by shared clones.

This clone has only one observation. V is TRBV4-1 and J is TRBJ1-5; 7 bases are shared with TRBD1. CDR3 length: 15 amino acids. The junction had 3 bases not matched to a gene; V was cut back by 0 bases and J by 4 bases. Germline CDR1 and CDR2: MGHRA and YSYEKL. Here the CDR3 reads CASSQDGTANQPQHF. As DNA, the CDR3 is TGCGCCAGCAGCCAAGACGGGACAGCTAATCAGCCCCAGCATTTT.

This clone occurred once. The chain recombines TRBV4-1 with TRBJ1-1, with TRBD1 as a possible D gene (5 bases). The CDR3 is 20 amino acids. Trimming removed 4 bases from V and 0 bases from J, with 27 bases in between. In germline, CDR1 is MGHRA, CDR2 YSYEKL. For the CDR3, the DNA is TGCGCCAGCAGCCTATGGGGAACAGGCCAAAGGGCACCCATGAACACTGAAGCTTTCTTT. Its protein is CASSLWGTGQRAPMNTEAFF.

This sequence joins TRBV27 and TRBJ1-3, with D possibly matching TRBD1 (5 bases). Germline V gene sequence: CDR1 MNHEY, CDR2 SMNVEV (reference sequence). Trimming pared 5 bases from V and 0 bases from J, leaving 17 bases between. CDR3 length equals 17 residues. CDR3 DNA: TGTGCCAGCAGTCCGATCGGGGGGGTCCTCTCTGGAAACACCATATATTTT. This gives the protein CASSPIGGVLSGNTIYF.

The chain carries TRBV5-1 and TRBJ2-2; 9 nucleotides align to TRBD1. Germline CDR1 reads SGHRS; CDR2 reads YFSETQ. J was trimmed by 1 base and V by 3 bases; bases with no gene match: 1. The CDR3 has 15 amino acids. CDR3 residues: CASSWTGVNTGELFF. The CDR3 DNA sequence: TGCGCCAGCAGCTGGACAGGGGTGAACACCGGGGAGCTGTTTTTT.

The chain has TRBV5-1 and TRBJ2-7; a weak D match, TRBD1 (5 bases). Germline V lookup: CDR1 SGHRS, CDR2 YFSETQ. With 4 bases removed from V and 2 bases from J, the gap between germline ends came to 13 bases. The CDR3 is 14 residues long. The CDR3 reads CASSPTGTTYEQYF. The CDR3 nucleotides are TGCGCCAGCAGCCCCACAGGTACCACCTACGAGCAGTACTTC.

CDR3 sequence: CASSEEGDRSNQPQHF. CDR3 nucleotides: TGTGCCAGCAGTGAAGAGGGGGACAGAAGTAATCAGCCCCAGCATTTT. The V and J genes are TRBV2 and TRBJ1-5; 7 bases agree with TRBD1. Losses at the gene ends were 1 base for V and 4 bases for J; bases not matched to a gene: 7. The germline V gene has CDR1 SNHLY and CDR2 FYNNEI. CDR3 length equals 16 residues.

The chain combines TRBV29-1 with TRBJ2-1; 8 positions match TRBD1. CDR3 length: 17 amino acids. V dropped 0 bases and J dropped 3; count of bases not matched to a gene: 10. Looked up from germline, CDR1 is SQVTM and CDR2 is ANQGSEA. This CDR3 is CSVEDRSGQGNYNEQFF. CDR3 in DNA: TGCAGCGTTGAAGATCGGTCCGGACAGGGCAACTACAATGAGCAGTTCTTC.

The V gene is TRBV10-3, the J gene TRBJ2-1, with D tentatively TRBD2 (5 bases). From germline, CDR1 is ENHRY and CDR2 SYGVKD. Trimming stripped 3 bases from V and 4 bases from J, with 13 bases between. This CDR3 comprises 15 residues. This chain's CDR3 is CAISDTRDLYNEQFF. DNA of the CDR3: TGTGCCATCAGTGACACTAGGGATTTATACAATGAGCAGTTCTTC.

This rearrangement joins TRBV7-9 to TRBJ2-7, with 8 bases fitting TRBD2. CDR1 SEHNR and CDR2 FQNEAQ come from the germline V gene (reference sequence). The junction had 7 bases not matched to a gene; V was cut back by 5 bases and J by 1 base. The CDR3 is 15 residues long. The CDR3 DNA reads TGTGCCAGCAGCAGAACCGGGACTAGATCCTACGAGCAGTACTTC. This translates into CASSRTGTRSYEQYF.

The V and J genes are TRBV10-3 and TRBJ2-3, with 11 bases aligning to TRBD2. Germline-derived CDR1 and CDR2 are ENHRY and SYGVKD. V lost 5 bases, J lost 4 bases, and 8 bases stayed unmatched. CDR3 size: 16 residues. CDR3 sequence (DNA): TGTGCCATCAGTTACTTAGCGGGAGGGCCCCCAGATACGCAGTATTTT. Its translation: CAISYLAGGPPDTQYF.

The chain has TRBV15 and TRBJ2-7; 9 bases fit TRBD2. Per germline, CDR1 LNHNV and CDR2 YYDKDF (reference sequence). The CDR3 is 21 residues long. After removal of 3 bases from V and 2 bases from J, the junction contained 23 bases not matched to a gene. The CDR3 here is CATSSINRGGSKREVTYEQYF. The CDR3 DNA follows: TGTGCCACCAGCAGTATTAACAGGGGAGGTTCCAAGCGGGAGGTTACCTACGAGCAGTACTTC.

In this sample, this clone turned up once. V is TRBV30 and J is TRBJ2-7; 11 nucleotides match TRBD1. Losses at the gene ends were 5 bases for V and 2 bases for J; bases not matched to a gene: 5. The V gene's germline CDR1 is GTSNPN and CDR2 SVGIG (reference sequence). The CDR3 is made up of 14 amino acids. The CDR3 spells CAWGSGQGAYEQYF. The CDR3 DNA reads as TGTGCCTGGGGATCGGGACAGGGGGCCTACGAGCAGTACTTC.

There are a few counts of this clone. This chain links TRBV7-8 with TRBJ2-5; possibly TRBD1 for D (6 bases). Germline values: CDR1 SGHVS, CDR2 FQNEAQ. With 2 bases removed from V and 0 bases from J, the gap between germline ends came to 19 bases. CDR3 length equals 18 residues. CDR3 in amino acids: CASSLISFRDKYQETQYF. Written as DNA, the CDR3 is TGTGCCAGCAGCTTAATCTCCTTTCGGGACAAGTACCAAGAGACCCAGTACTTC.

The chain combines TRBV21-1 with TRBJ1-5; TRBD1 is the table's D call, not checked against the DNA. TRBV21-1 is an annotated pseudogene. This CDR3 comprises 16 residues. The CDR3 DNA reads TGTGCCAGCAGCAAAGTCAGACAGGGGGTTTGTCAGCCCCAGCATTTT. As protein: CASSKVRQGVCQPQHF.

The rearrangement uses TRBV7-2 and TRBJ2-7; possible D gene TRBD2, 6 bases. This CDR3 spans 15 amino acids. Trimming took 3 bases from V and 0 from J, leaving 12 bases between them. Germline V gives CDR1 SGHTA, CDR2 FQGNSA. CDR3 in amino acids: CASSFGLSSSYEQYF. The CDR3 DNA follows: TGTGCCAGCAGCTTCGGACTATCGAGCTCCTACGAGCAGTACTTC.

This rearrangement joins TRBV7-2 to TRBJ2-7; the D gene is possibly TRBD2 (7 bases). There are 15 residues in the CDR3. CDR1 is SGHTA and CDR2 is FQGNSA in the germline V gene. Trimming cost V 5 bases and J 7 bases, with 21 bases left between them. Written as DNA, the CDR3 is TGTGCCAGCAGCCCCTGGGGTGGGGGGGCACGGGAGCAGTACTTC. Protein: CASSPWGGGAREQYF.

V gene TRBV11-3 combines with J gene TRBJ2-7, with D possibly being TRBD2 (5 bases). Trimming took 5 bases from V and 2 from J, leaving 19 bases between them. Germline values: CDR1 SGHNT, CDR2 YENEEA. The CDR3 sequence is 16 residues long. DNA of the CDR3: TGTGCCAGCAGCCCCCCGGCCGGGCGAGGGACCTACGAGCAGTACTTC. Amino acids: CASSPPAGRGTYEQYF.

This chain's CDR3 is CASSLVGGSTDTQYF. CDR3 sequence (DNA): TGTGCCAGCAGCTTGGTCGGGGGGAGCACAGATACGCAGTATTTT. V and J are TRBV5-6 and TRBJ2-3; 7 bases match TRBD2. This CDR3 spans 15 amino acids. Per germline, CDR1 SGHDT and CDR2 YYEEEE. The V gene end was trimmed by 0 bases and the J gene end by 0 bases; junction bases not matched to a gene: 1.

The chain links TRBV18 to TRBJ1-5, with D possibly TRBD1 on 5 matching bases. The CDR3 extends over 13 amino acids. CDR1 is KGHSH and CDR2 is LQKENI in the germline V gene. The germline V and J ends were trimmed by 3 bases and 4 bases, with 7 bases remaining between them. The CDR3 spells CASSPQGNQPQHF. CDR3 sequence (DNA): TGTGCCAGCTCACCCCAGGGAAATCAGCCCCAGCATTTT.

The chain has TRBV19 and TRBJ2-2; tentative D call: TRBD2 (6 bases). V was cut by 7 bases and J by 4 bases, with 22 bases left in between. Germline loops: CDR1 LNHDA, CDR2 SQIVND (reference sequence). The CDR3 length is 17 residues. The CDR3 here is CASKSTWEAGSTGELFF. CDR3 coding DNA: TGTGCCAGTAAGTCTACGTGGGAGGCAGGGAGCACCGGGGAGCTGTTTTTT.

The chain couples TRBV28 to TRBJ1-2; TRBD1 matches at 8 bases. V lost 5 bases and J lost 4; bases outside the gene matches: 6. CDR1 and CDR2 from the germline V gene are MDHEN and SYDVKM. The length of the CDR3 is 14 residues. CDR3 coding DNA: TGTGCCAGCAGTCGGGACAGGCGAGTCTATGGCTACACCTTC. The encoded protein is CASSRDRRVYGYTF.

The V gene is TRBV27, the J gene TRBJ2-3; D is possibly TRBD1 (5 bases). CDR1 is MNHEY and CDR2 is SMNVEV in the germline V gene (reference sequence). V lost 4 bases and J 8 bases, leaving 13 bases between the germline ends. CDR3 length: 13 amino acids. Here the CDR3 reads CASSYPEGVTQYF. CDR3 DNA: TGTGCCAGCAGTTATCCAGAAGGGGTTACGCAGTATTTT.

V usage is TRBV7-2 and J usage is TRBJ2-7; 7 nucleotides agree with TRBD2. Germline V gene data show CDR1 as SGHTA and CDR2 as FQGNSA. V lost 10 bases to trimming and J lost 4 bases; unmatched junction nucleotides: 7. The CDR3 runs 12 residues. CDR3 sequence reads: CATGGSRYEQYF. Written as DNA, the CDR3 is TGTGCCACCGGCGGGAGTCGTTACGAGCAGTACTTC.

The rearrangement links TRBV5-5 to TRBJ2-6, with D perhaps TRBD2 (6 bases). Trimming left V 1 base short and J 4 bases short, with 15 bases between. The germline gives CDR1 SGHKS, CDR2 YYEKEE (reference sequence). The CDR3 contains 17 residues. DNA for the CDR3: TGTGCCAGCAGCTTGTCAACGGGAGTGAAAGGGGCCAACGTCCTGACTTTC. This sequence encodes CASSLSTGVKGANVLTF.

The V call is TRBV10-2, the J call TRBJ2-1, with D hard to call. This CDR3 has 15 residues. Looked up from germline, CDR1 is WSHSY and CDR2 is SAAADI. Trimming left V 2 bases short and J 4 bases short, with 12 bases between. The DNA of the CDR3 is TGCGCCAGCAGTGAGCCCAGAACATTATACAATGAGCAGTTCTTC. Amino acid sequence: CASSEPRTLYNEQFF.

The V and J genes are TRBV10-2 and TRBJ2-1; D is possibly TRBD2 (6 bases). The CDR3 runs 14 residues. The V end lost 11 bases, the J end lost 11 bases, and 25 bases lay between the germline ends. The germline V gene encodes CDR1 WSHSY and CDR2 SAAADI. The CDR3 DNA is TGCGCCGGGCACCTACCGGGGGTTCAAATGCAGCAGTTCTTC. It specifies CAGHLPGVQMQQFF.